This TCR beta chain emerged from a study of blood T cells in healthy people across ages. This clonotype was seen more than once but under ten times. The antigen remains undetermined. Whole-study findings and limits: When one million T cells were used, diversity estimates were thought to be underestimates.

V lost 2 bases to trimming and J lost 0 bases, with 7 bases between them. The CDR3 spans 14 residues. Germline V gene sequence: CDR1 LGHDT, CDR2 YNNKEL (reference sequence). A second PCR of roughly 7 to 11 cycles used a sample-barcoded 5' primer and a J-beta primer mix. TCRdb re-called the 5' RACE reads with MiXCR, one entry per CDR3 protein. The data contain 660,000 or so distinct CDR3 sequences, 58% of them seen just once; the ten biggest clones take up 35% to 40%. V usage is TRBV3-1 and J usage is TRBJ1-1; no definite D call. Sequencing used blood. The source of this sequence is a man aged 60 to 69 in good health. The CDR3 here is CASSQMQMNTEAFF. CDR3 coding DNA: TGTGCCAGCAGCCAAATGCAAATGAACACTGAAGCTTTCTTT. Full variable domain (missing parts from reference TRBV3-1 and TRBJ1-1): DTAVSQTPKYLVTQMGNDKSIKCEQNLGHDTMYWYKQDSKKFLKIMFSYNNKELIINETVPNRFSPKSPDKAHLNLHINSLELGDSAVYFCASSQMQMNTEAFFGQGTRLTVV.